This TCR beta chain was documented in a study of blood T cell repertoires in COVID-19. The overall study: Samples came from the United States, Italy and Spain, spanning acute and convalescent COVID-19. Sample material is recorded as cDNA or gDNA derived from T cells, B-cell-depleted T cells, or PBMCs.

Original processing methods: Estimation of nucleated cell counts was performed using reference gene primer amplification. The assay was immunoSEQ multiplex PCR, and TCRdb's table has in-frame clones only and misses some. From that table come the V and J calls and clone size; the DNA was used to work out D and trimming. The sample lists 110,000 to 150,000 clones; 80% to 90% were seen once. The material sequenced was peripheral blood. This TCR came from a woman aged 60 to 75 with active COVID-19.

Written as DNA, the CDR3 is TGTGCCAGCAGCTTAACTGGGGCAGGGGAAGGCTACACCTTC. Encoded protein: CASSLTGAGEGYTF. This sequence joins TRBV7-3 and TRBJ1-2; a weak D match, TRBD1 (6 bases). Germline V gives CDR1 SGHTA, CDR2 FQGTGA. Trimming cost V 0 bases and J 8 bases, with 13 bases left between them. This CDR3 spans 14 amino acids.